These 4 T cell receptor beta chains were all obtained from the same sample, sequenced in a study of TIL therapy for anti-PD-1-resistant metastatic lung cancer. The libraries were made with immunoSEQ v3. Sequencing used immunoSEQ multiplex PCR; TCRdb keeps in-frame clones, though not all of them. The sample holds under 70,000 clones, more than 75% seen once. Described time point: pre-treatment sample, taken before nivolumab and TIL therapy. This material consisted of blood, taken at baseline. The source of these receptors is a person aged 30 to 80 with non-small cell lung cancer.

The gene calls are TRBV15 and TRBJ1-1; D not certain. The germline CDR1 and CDR2 sequences are LNHNV and YYDKDF (reference sequence). Trimming stripped 5 bases from V and 0 bases from J, with 7 bases between. This CDR3 region has 13 residues. The CDR3 sequence is CATSGEMNTEAFF. In DNA form, the CDR3 reads TGTGCCACCAGCGGCGAAATGAACACTGAAGCTTTCTTT. Variable domain in full (rest from reference TRBV15 and TRBJ1-1): DAMVIQNPRYQVTQFGKPVTLSCSQTLNHNVMYWYQQKSSQAPKLLFHYYDKDFNNEADTPDNFQSRRPNTSFCFLDIRSPGLGDTAMYLCATSGEMNTEAFFGQGTRLTVV.

Here the CDR3 DNA reads TGTGCCAGCGCTAAGAACACTGAAGCTTTCTTT. It translates to CASAKNTEAFF. The chain is built from TRBV27 and TRBJ1-1; no clear D. Trimming stripped 8 bases from V and 1 base from J, with 5 bases between. Germline assignment: CDR1 MNHEY and CDR2 SMNVEV (reference sequence). The CDR3 extends over 11 amino acids.

V and J are TRBV12-3 or TRBV12-4 and TRBJ2-1; 8 bases line up with TRBD1. The CDR3 has 12 amino acids. J gave up 6 bases and V 7 bases, and 2 bases lay outside the gene matches. DNA for the CDR3: TGTGCCAGCATGACAGGGGCCAATGAGCAGTTCTTC. Its translation: CASMTGANEQFF.

The chain recombines TRBV6-2 or TRBV6-3 with TRBJ2-1, with a tentative D call TRBD2 (5 bases). Germline CDR1 MNHEY, CDR2 SVGEGT. The CDR3 has 12 residues. Deletions cut 0 bases from V and 10 bases from J, with 7 bases between. The CDR3 DNA is TGTGCCAGCAGTTACTCCCGCGGGGAGCAGTTCTTC. Residues: CASSYSRGEQFF.